This T cell receptor (beta chain) was documented in a study of shared clonotypes between healthy human individuals. Study-wide background: The donor group consisted of two women and a few men, aged 18 to 49.

CDR3 size: 16 residues. Germline assignment: CDR1 LGHNA and CDR2 YNFKEQ. Losses at the gene ends were 4 bases for V and 8 bases for J; bases not matched to a gene: 14. The table came from immunoSEQ multiplex PCR; TCRdb's copy has only in-frame clones and leaves some out. The table has approximately 2.1 million clones, 85% to 95% seen once. The donor cohort consisted entirely of Caucasian adults residing in Nashville, Tennessee. This sequence originates from a man between 18 and 29 years old in good health. Some clones in this sample may be carry-over from other donors' samples. This chain connects TRBV4-2 to TRBJ1-3, with TRBD1 matching 7 bases. Sequenced input: naive CD4+ T cells from PBMCs. Documented subset: CD45RA+ positively selected. The CDR3 DNA reads as TGTGCCAGCAGCCCAGGGACAGCAGGGTCCGGGCACACCATATATTTT. Its translation is CASSPGTAGSGHTIYF.